A selection of T cell receptor beta chains follows, all from one sample in a study of blood T cell repertoires in COVID-19. Some clones are missing from TCRdb's copy, which holds only in-frame ones; the method was immunoSEQ multiplex PCR. The sample holds roughly 100,000 clones, approximately 85% seen once. Sequences were obtained from peripheral blood. The receptors shown here come from a man in his sixties with acute or convalescent COVID-19. The CDR3 runs from the conserved cysteine through the conserved F or W. Fields, in order: CDR3 protein, CDR3 DNA, D gene, V gene, clone size, J gene. D genes are given only for firm matches. A row's size may be missing; if present it is once, few, many or a size class.

CASIRGSDWYEQFF,TGTGCCAGCATAAGGGGGAGTGACTGGTATGAGCAGTTCTTC,-,TRBV6-5,-,TRBJ2-1
CASSAYRGRDSPLHF,TGTGCCAGCAGTGCATACAGGGGGAGAGATTCACCCCTCCACTTT,TRBD1,TRBV27,-,TRBJ1-6
CASTLAGNTGELFF,TGTGCCAGCACCCTAGCAGGGAACACCGGGGAGCTGTTTTTT,-,TRBV7-3,-,TRBJ2-2
CASSQDWGTGTGHYEQYF,TGTGCCAGCAGCCAAGATTGGGGAACCGGGACAGGCCACTACGAGCAGTACTTC,TRBD1,TRBV3-1/TRBV3-2,-,TRBJ2-7
CAWNKGQGINTEAFF,TGTGCCTGGAACAAAGGACAGGGAATCAACACTGAAGCTTTCTTT,TRBD1,TRBV30,few,TRBJ1-1
CASHERGREAGGYTF,TGTGCCAGCCACGAACGAGGCAGAGAGGCGGGCGGCTACACCTTC,-,TRBV4-2,few,TRBJ1-2
CASSENGRAKDTQYF,TGTGCCAGCAGTGAAAACGGGAGGGCCAAAGATACGCAGTATTTT,TRBD2,TRBV6-1,-,TRBJ2-3
CASSEYYGIYEQYF,TGTGCCAGCAGTGAATATTACGGTATCTACGAGCAGTACTTC,-,TRBV6-1,-,TRBJ2-7
CASSFNGNHNEQFF,TGTGCCAGCAGCTTTAATGGCAACCACAATGAGCAGTTCTTC,-,TRBV11-1,many,TRBJ2-1
CASSLRQGIGNEQFF,TGCGCCAGCAGCCTCCGACAGGGGATAGGGAATGAGCAGTTCTTC,TRBD1,TRBV4-1,-,TRBJ2-1
CASSAPGTGAVDEQFF,TGTGCCAGCAGTGCTCCCGGGACAGGGGCCGTAGATGAGCAGTTCTTC,TRBD1,TRBV28,-,TRBJ2-1
CASSAGASTEAFF,TGTGCCAGCTCCGCAGGGGCGAGCACTGAAGCTTTCTTT,-,TRBV18,-,TRBJ1-1
CASSLESGTGSSNQPQHF,TGTGCCAGCAGCTTGGAGTCCGGGACAGGATCAAGCAATCAGCCCCAGCATTTT,TRBD1,TRBV5-6,-,TRBJ1-5
CASSSGLGTGGGKNIQYF,TGTGCCAGCAGCTCCGGTCTTGGGACAGGGGGCGGCAAAAACATTCAGTACTTC,TRBD1,TRBV7-3,-,TRBJ2-4
CASSLGRGYEQYF,TGTGCCAGCAGCTTAGGGAGGGGCTACGAGCAGTACTTC,TRBD2,TRBV3-1/TRBV3-2,few,TRBJ2-7
CASSMGQSDQPQHF,TGTGCCAGTAGTATGGGACAGTCGGATCAGCCCCAGCATTTT,TRBD1,TRBV19,-,TRBJ1-5
CASRLNPGQGAWETQYF,TGTGCCAGCAGACTTAATCCGGGACAGGGGGCTTGGGAGACCCAGTACTTC,TRBD1,TRBV27,-,TRBJ2-5
CAWSGESEAFF,TGTGCCTGGAGTGGCGAAAGTGAAGCTTTCTTT,-,TRBV30,-,TRBJ1-1
CASSQSVLAGSDGYTF,TGCGCCAGCAGTCAATCCGTGCTGGCAGGGTCTGACGGCTACACCTTC,-,TRBV23-1,-,TRBJ1-2
CSGGRGGASTDTQYF,TGCAGCGGGGGCCGTGGCGGGGCTAGCACAGATACGCAGTATTTT,-,TRBV29-1,once,TRBJ2-3
CASTLSADGGTGELFF,TGTGCCAGCACCCTCTCGGCTGACGGCGGCACCGGGGAGCTGTTTTTT,-,TRBV3-1/TRBV3-2,-,TRBJ2-2
CASSQDVGNTPLHF,TGTGCCAGCAGCCAAGATGTCGGGAATACACCCCTCCACTTT,-,TRBV3-1/TRBV3-2,few,TRBJ1-6
CASSQGVAGSGELFF,TGTGCCAGCAGCCAAGGGGTAGCGGGGTCCGGGGAGCTGTTTTTT,TRBD2,TRBV3-1/TRBV3-2,-,TRBJ2-2
CASSWTGTNGYTF,TGTGCCAGCAGTTGGACAGGGACCAATGGCTACACCTTC,TRBD1,TRBV12-3/TRBV12-4,-,TRBJ1-2
CSASGQGQSSEAFF,TGCAGTGCTAGTGGACAGGGTCAATCGTCTGAAGCTTTCTTT,TRBD1,TRBV20-1,-,TRBJ1-1
CASSLVLTGGGMNTEAFF,TGTGCCAGCAGCTTAGTGCTAACGGGCGGGGGAATGAACACTGAAGCTTTCTTT,-,TRBV11-2,once,TRBJ1-1
CASSIGNESPLHF,TGTGCCAGCTCTATTGGTAATGAGTCACCCCTCCACTTT,-,TRBV6-6,-,TRBJ1-6
CASSEIAGVIAGYTF,TGTGCCAGCAGTGAAATAGCAGGGGTCATAGCTGGCTACACCTTC,-,TRBV6-1,-,TRBJ1-2
CASSIGRAYNEQFF,TGTGCCAGTAGTATTGGCAGGGCCTACAATGAGCAGTTCTTC,-,TRBV19,-,TRBJ2-1
CASSVRSGRNEQFF,TGTGCCAGCAGCGTACGAAGCGGGAGAAATGAGCAGTTCTTC,TRBD2,TRBV6-2/TRBV6-3,-,TRBJ2-1
CASSSSGANEKLFF,TGTGCCAGCAGCTCCTCGGGTGCTAATGAAAAACTGTTTTTT,-,TRBV13,-,TRBJ1-4
CASSGTSGGIYNEQFF,TGTGCCAGCAGCGGAACTAGCGGGGGGATATACAATGAGCAGTTCTTC,TRBD2,TRBV9,-,TRBJ2-1
CASSLSSYGYTF,TGTGCCAGCAGCTTGTCCTCCTATGGCTACACCTTC,-,TRBV5-6,-,TRBJ1-2
CASSYWSGGEQFF,TGTGCCAGCAGTTATTGGTCAGGGGGCGAGCAGTTCTTC,TRBD1,TRBV6-2/TRBV6-3,-,TRBJ2-1
CASSPDGDRATGELFF,TGTGCCAGCAGCCCCGACGGGGACAGGGCCACCGGGGAGCTGTTTTTT,TRBD1,TRBV7-3,-,TRBJ2-2
CASSPLASSFTGELFF,TGTGCCAGCAGTCCCTTGGCTAGCAGCTTCACCGGGGAGCTGTTTTTT,-,TRBV25-1,-,TRBJ2-2
CASSPTSGYSYEQYF,TGTGCCAGCAGTCCTACTAGCGGCTACTCCTACGAGCAGTACTTC,TRBD2,TRBV9,-,TRBJ2-7
CASIPLAPRRGADTQYF,TGTGCCAGCATCCCCCTAGCCCCCAGGCGGGGAGCAGATACGCAGTATTTT,-,TRBV28,-,TRBJ2-3
CASSPLNYGYTF,TGTGCCAGCAGCCCCCTCAACTATGGCTACACCTTC,-,TRBV2,few,TRBJ1-2
CASKGQGSSPLHF,TGTGCCAGCAAGGGACAGGGTTCTTCACCCCTCCACTTT,TRBD1,TRBV5-6,few,TRBJ1-6
CASSSARQGSAYEQYF,TGTGCCAGCAGTTCCGCCCGGCAGGGGTCCGCCTACGAGCAGTACTTC,-,TRBV6-5,-,TRBJ2-7
CASSHPTTSSDTQYF,TGTGCCAGCAGCCATCCTACTACTAGTTCTGATACGCAGTATTTT,-,TRBV14,once,TRBJ2-3
CASSFRPFSGEKLFF,TGTGCCAGCAGCTTCCGCCCTTTCTCGGGTGAAAAACTGTTTTTT,-,TRBV9,-,TRBJ1-4
CASSTLRDEQYF,TGTGCCAGTAGTACCCTCCGGGACGAGCAGTACTTC,-,TRBV19,-,TRBJ2-7